A selection of T cell receptor beta chains follows, all from one sample in a study of T cells in Graves' hyperthyroidism and ophthalmopathy. TCRdb analysed the multiplex PCR reads with MiXCR anew, one entry per CDR3 protein. Of around 610,000 distinct CDR3 sequences in the sample, about 15% were seen once. Sequencing was performed on blood. The receptor set was obtained from a woman aged 40 to 49 with Graves' ophthalmopathy. Each CDR3 is given with its conserved first and last residue. Fields, in order: J gene, clone size, D gene, V gene, CDR3 length, CDR3 DNA, CDR3 protein. A D gene is named only where the DNA matches it firmly. Not every row has a clone size; where given, it reads once, few, many or a size class.

J: TRBJ1-3
size: NA
D: NA
V: TRBV28
length: 14
DNA: TGTGCCAGCAGAGGCAACCTGGCCGGAAACACCATATATTTT
CDR3: CASRGNLAGNTIYF

J: TRBJ1-5
size: NA
D: NA
V: TRBV28
length: 15
DNA: TGTGCCAGCAGGCCTTATTTCCCGGTAAATCAGCCCCAGCATTTT
CDR3: CASRPYFPVNQPQHF

J: TRBJ2-2
size: few
D: NA
V: TRBV12-3/TRBV12-4
length: 15
DNA: TGTGCCAGCGCCTTAGGAAGGTTTAACACCGGGGAGCTGTTTTTT
CDR3: CASALGRFNTGELFF

J: TRBJ1-6
size: many
D: NA
V: TRBV28
length: 13
DNA: TGTGCCAGCAGTTCCGGGGACGGTTCACCCCTCCACTTT
CDR3: CASSSGDGSPLHF

J: TRBJ2-5
size: NA
D: TRBD2
V: TRBV12-3/TRBV12-4
length: 17
DNA: TGTGCCAGCAGTTTAGTCGGACTAGCGGGAGGGCCTGAGACCCAGTACTTC
CDR3: CASSLVGLAGGPETQYF

J: TRBJ2-2
size: many
D: NA
V: TRBV27
length: 14
DNA: TGTGCCAGCAGTTTATGGGGGAGGACCGGGGAGCTGTTTTTT
CDR3: CASSLWGRTGELFF

J: TRBJ1-2
size: many
D: NA
V: TRBV12-3/TRBV12-4
length: 14
DNA: TGTGCCAGCAGTCCGGCCTTACGAGGGAAAGGCTACACCTTC
CDR3: CASSPALRGKGYTF

J: TRBJ1-5
size: NA
D: NA
V: TRBV6-1
length: 12
DNA: TGTGCCAGCAGCCCCGTTCATCAGCCCCAGCATTTT
CDR3: CASSPVHQPQHF

J: TRBJ2-7
size: few
D: TRBD2
V: TRBV5-1
length: 15
DNA: TGCGCCAGCAGCTTTGCTAGCGGAAATTTCTACGAGCAGTACTTC
CDR3: CASSFASGNFYEQYF

J: TRBJ2-5
size: many
D: TRBD2
V: TRBV11-3
length: 16
DNA: TGTGCCAGCAGCTTAGTGTTAGCGGGTAATCCGGAGACCCAGTACTTC
CDR3: CASSLVLAGNPETQYF

J: TRBJ1-5
size: NA
D: NA
V: TRBV4-1
length: 14
DNA: TGCGCCAGCAGCCAAAGGGGAGTTAATCAGCCCCAGCATTTT
CDR3: CASSQRGVNQPQHF

J: TRBJ2-7
size: NA
D: NA
V: TRBV9
length: 15
DNA: TGTGCCAGCAGCGGGGGAGGTGGGAGACTCTACGAGCAGTACTTC
CDR3: CASSGGGGRLYEQYF

J: TRBJ2-7
size: NA
D: TRBD1
V: TRBV29-1
length: 12
DNA: TGCAGCGTTTCACAGGGGACCTACGAGCAGTACTTC
CDR3: CSVSQGTYEQYF

J: TRBJ1-1
size: many
D: NA
V: TRBV12-3/TRBV12-4
length: 14
DNA: TGTGCCAGCAGTCGGACACTAATGAACACTGAAGCTTTCTTT
CDR3: CASSRTLMNTEAFF

J: TRBJ2-5
size: many
D: NA
V: TRBV10-3
length: 13
DNA: TGTGCCATCAGTCCCGCAGGTCAAGAGACCCAGTACTTC
CDR3: CAISPAGQETQYF

J: TRBJ2-5
size: many
D: NA
V: TRBV6-2/TRBV6-3
length: 14
DNA: TGTGCCAGCAGTAGCCCTTATCCGGAAGAGACCCAGTACTTC
CDR3: CASSSPYPEETQYF

J: TRBJ2-6
size: few
D: TRBD1
V: TRBV7-6
length: 19
DNA: TGTGCCAGCAGCTTACACCCGGGACAGGGAGGCTCTGGGGCCAACGTCCTGACTTTC
CDR3: CASSLHPGQGGSGANVLTF

J: TRBJ1-1
size: many
D: NA
V: TRBV20-1
length: 11
DNA: TGCAGTGCTTCTCCGAGCACTGAAGCTTTCTTT
CDR3: CSASPSTEAFF

J: TRBJ2-7
size: few
D: NA
V: TRBV5-6
length: 14
DNA: TGTGCCAGCAGCCTTGGGACACTACACTACGAGCAGTACTTC
CDR3: CASSLGTLHYEQYF

J: TRBJ1-6
size: many
D: NA
V: TRBV12-3/TRBV12-4
length: 13
DNA: TGTGCCAGCAGCCCCCAGACAGGTTCACCCCTCCACTTT
CDR3: CASSPQTGSPLHF

J: TRBJ1-4
size: few
D: NA
V: TRBV30
length: 16
DNA: TGTGCCTGGAGTGTACTGACAGACCCTCCTAATGAAAAACTGTTTTTT
CDR3: CAWSVLTDPPNEKLFF

J: TRBJ1-2
size: NA
D: NA
V: TRBV11-1
length: 16
DNA: TGTGCCAGCAGCCACCGGGACCACGGGCCTGGCTATGGCTACACCTTC
CDR3: CASSHRDHGPGYGYTF

J: TRBJ1-1
size: NA
D: NA
V: TRBV7-9
length: 10
DNA: TGTGCCAGCGGTAACGCTGAAGCTTTCTTT
CDR3: CASGNAEAFF

J: TRBJ1-2
size: few
D: NA
V: TRBV4-3
length: 14
DNA: TGCGCCAGCAGCCAAGATCGGGGTCTCTATGGGGTCACCTTC
CDR3: CASSQDRGLYGVTF

J: TRBJ1-1
size: many
D: NA
V: TRBV19
length: 13
DNA: TGTGCCAGTAGTACGCGAAGGGGCACTGAAGCTTTCTTT
CDR3: CASSTRRGTEAFF

J: TRBJ1-5
size: many
D: NA
V: TRBV13
length: 15
DNA: TGTGCCAGCAGCTTAGCTCCGAGGGAGGGACAGCCCCAGCATTTT
CDR3: CASSLAPREGQPQHF

J: TRBJ1-1
size: many
D: TRBD1
V: TRBV27
length: 12
DNA: TGTGCCAGCGGGGGGACAGGGCGGTTAGCTTTCTTT
CDR3: CASGGTGRLAFF

J: TRBJ2-7
size: NA
D: NA
V: TRBV6-2/TRBV6-3
length: 12
DNA: TGTGCCAGCCGGACAGTTCAAAACGAGCAGTACTTC
CDR3: CASRTVQNEQYF

J: TRBJ2-3
size: NA
D: NA
V: TRBV10-3
length: 14
DNA: TGTGCCATCAGTACTAGCACTAGCACAGATACGCAGTATTTT
CDR3: CAISTSTSTDTQYF

J: TRBJ2-2
size: few
D: TRBD2
V: TRBV20-1
length: 16
DNA: TGCAGTGCTAGAGGTCGTACTAGCGGGAGTGCCGGGGAGCTGTTTTTT
CDR3: CSARGRTSGSAGELFF

J: TRBJ1-5
size: many
D: NA
V: TRBV28
length: 13
DNA: TGTGCCAGCAGTTTAGCAGGAGGCCAGCCCCAGCATTTT
CDR3: CASSLAGGQPQHF

J: TRBJ1-2
size: many
D: NA
V: TRBV6-5
length: 13
DNA: TGTGCCAGCGGTAGTCAGGACCTCTATGGCTACACCTTC
CDR3: CASGSQDLYGYTF

J: TRBJ2-7
size: few
D: NA
V: TRBV20-1
length: 17
DNA: TGCAGTGCTAGAGGGACTATCGGACCGCCACTCTCCTACGAGCAGTACTTC
CDR3: CSARGTIGPPLSYEQYF

J: TRBJ1-1
size: many
D: TRBD1
V: TRBV6-2/TRBV6-3
length: 14
DNA: TGTGCCAGCAGTACCGGGACAGGGCGGACTGAAGCTTTCTTT
CDR3: CASSTGTGRTEAFF

J: TRBJ1-1
size: many
D: TRBD1
V: TRBV29-1
length: 14
DNA: TGCAGCGCTCAACCGACAGGGGCTAACACTGAAGCTTTCTTT
CDR3: CSAQPTGANTEAFF

J: TRBJ1-2
size: many
D: TRBD1
V: TRBV5-1
length: 14
DNA: TGCGCCAGCTCCCCCGGGACAGAGTTTTATGGCTACACCTTC
CDR3: CASSPGTEFYGYTF

J: TRBJ2-7
size: NA
D: NA
V: TRBV9
length: 14
DNA: TGTGCCAGCAGCGTAGGGGATTACCCTTACGAGCAGTGCTTC
CDR3: CASSVGDYPYEQCF

J: TRBJ2-7
size: many
D: NA
V: TRBV30
length: 11
DNA: TGTGCCTGGAGTGTAGGGGGCGAGCAGTACTTC
CDR3: CAWSVGGEQYF

J: TRBJ1-5
size: NA
D: NA
V: TRBV27
length: 15
DNA: TGTGCCAGCAGTTATCGAAGCACCTTGAATCGGCCCCAGCATTTT
CDR3: CASSYRSTLNRPQHF

J: TRBJ1-2
size: many
D: TRBD1
V: TRBV20-1
length: 12
DNA: TGCATCGGACAGGCGGACAACTATGGCTACACCTTC
CDR3: CIGQADNYGYTF

J: TRBJ2-5
size: many
D: NA
V: TRBV2
length: 11
DNA: TGTGCCAACAACAGAAAAGAGACCCAGTACTTC
CDR3: CANNRKETQYF

J: TRBJ2-5
size: many
D: NA
V: TRBV20-1
length: 13
DNA: TGCAGTGTTCAAAGGTCTGGGTTAGAGACCCAGTACTTC
CDR3: CSVQRSGLETQYF

J: TRBJ1-1
size: many
D: NA
V: TRBV6-5
length: 14
DNA: TGTGCCAGCAGTTACGTGCAAGGGGGCACTGAAGCTTTCTTT
CDR3: CASSYVQGGTEAFF

J: TRBJ2-3
size: NA
D: TRBD2
V: TRBV27
length: 16
DNA: TGTGCCAGCAGCCAATATCTAGCGGGAGGCACAGATACGCAGTATTTT
CDR3: CASSQYLAGGTDTQYF

J: TRBJ2-6
size: many
D: NA
V: TRBV25-1
length: 15
DNA: TGTGCCAGCAGTGGGGGTAGCTCTGGGGCCAACGTCCTGACTTTC
CDR3: CASSGGSSGANVLTF

J: TRBJ2-7
size: many
D: NA
V: TRBV27
length: 14
DNA: TGTGCCAGCAGCCTTAGGACAGCGGTTGACGAGCAGTACTTC
CDR3: CASSLRTAVDEQYF

J: TRBJ1-2
size: many
D: TRBD1
V: TRBV7-2
length: 15
DNA: TGTGCCAGCAGCTTAGGGACAGGGAATGGATATGGCTACACCTTC
CDR3: CASSLGTGNGYGYTF

J: TRBJ2-5
size: NA
D: TRBD2
V: TRBV6-2/TRBV6-3
length: 13
DNA: TGTGCCAGCAGGCTACTAGCGGGAGAGACCCAGTACTTC
CDR3: CASRLLAGETQYF

J: TRBJ2-7
size: NA
D: TRBD2
V: TRBV28
length: 15
DNA: TGTGCCAGCAGTTTAGAGGCGGGAGTGAATAACGAGCAGTACTTC
CDR3: CASSLEAGVNNEQYF

J: TRBJ2-1
size: few
D: TRBD1
V: TRBV6-5
length: 14
DNA: TGTGCCAGCAGTTGGGGACAGCTGAACAATGAGCAGTTCTTC
CDR3: CASSWGQLNNEQFF

J: TRBJ2-7
size: many
D: TRBD1
V: TRBV28
length: 15
DNA: TGTGCCAGCAGTTTATTCGACAGGGGTTCCTACGAGCAGTACTTC
CDR3: CASSLFDRGSYEQYF